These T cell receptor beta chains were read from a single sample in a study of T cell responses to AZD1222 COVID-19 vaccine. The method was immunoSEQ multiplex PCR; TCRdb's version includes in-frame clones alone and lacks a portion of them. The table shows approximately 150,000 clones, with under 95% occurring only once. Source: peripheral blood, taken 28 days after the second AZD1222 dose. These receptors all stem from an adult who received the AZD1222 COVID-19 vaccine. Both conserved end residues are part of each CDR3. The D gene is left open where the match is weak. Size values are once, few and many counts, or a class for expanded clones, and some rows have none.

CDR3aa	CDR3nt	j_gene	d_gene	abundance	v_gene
CASSRDRGQTQPQHF	TGTGCCAGCAGCCGAGACAGGGGGCAGACTCAGCCCCAGCATTTT	TRBJ1-5	TRBD1	NA	TRBV11-2
CASSLSVHRGGTDTQYF	TGTGCCAGCAGTTTATCTGTACACCGGGGGGGCACAGATACGCAGTATTTT	TRBJ2-3	TRBD2	once	TRBV27
CSASSSGRASGYNEQFF	TGCAGTGCTAGTAGTAGCGGGAGGGCATCGGGTTACAATGAGCAGTTCTTC	TRBJ2-1	TRBD2	NA	TRBV20-1
CASSYSGLGDEQYF	TGTGCCAGCAGTTACTCGGGACTAGGGGATGAGCAGTACTTC	TRBJ2-7	TRBD2	NA	TRBV6-5
CASSPWWAGVRLNSNQPQHF	TGTGCCAGCAGTCCTTGGTGGGCGGGCGTCCGGCTAAATAGCAATCAGCCCCAGCATTTT	TRBJ1-5	NA	NA	TRBV6-6
CASSYQRELLNEQFF	TGTGCCAGCAGTTACCAGCGGGAGTTGTTAAATGAGCAGTTCTTC	TRBJ2-1	TRBD2	NA	TRBV6-5
CASSWAGGYEQYF	TGTGCCAGCAGCTGGGCAGGGGGCTACGAGCAGTACTTC	TRBJ2-7	TRBD1	few	TRBV14
CASSVRAGSYNEQFF	TGTGCCAGCAGCGTACGAGCGGGTTCCTACAATGAGCAGTTCTTC	TRBJ2-1	NA	NA	TRBV9
CASSLESSRAFF	TGTGCCAGCAGTTTAGAGTCGAGCCGAGCTTTCTTT	TRBJ1-1	NA	NA	TRBV12-3/TRBV12-4
CASSSGQDPAEAFF	TGTGCCAGCAGTTCAGGACAGGACCCCGCTGAAGCTTTCTTT	TRBJ1-1	TRBD1	NA	TRBV28